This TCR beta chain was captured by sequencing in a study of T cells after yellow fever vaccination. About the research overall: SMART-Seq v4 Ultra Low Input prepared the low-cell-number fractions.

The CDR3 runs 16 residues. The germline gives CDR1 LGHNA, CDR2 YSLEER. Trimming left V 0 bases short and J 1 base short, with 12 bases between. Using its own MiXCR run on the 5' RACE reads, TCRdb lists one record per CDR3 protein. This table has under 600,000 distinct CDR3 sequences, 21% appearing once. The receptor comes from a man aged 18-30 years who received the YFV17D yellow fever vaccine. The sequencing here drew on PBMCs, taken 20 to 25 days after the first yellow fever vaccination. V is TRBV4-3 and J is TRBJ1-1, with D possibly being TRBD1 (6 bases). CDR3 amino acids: CASSQDRQGWNTEAFF. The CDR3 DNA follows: TGCGCCAGCAGCCAAGATCGCCAGGGGTGGAACACTGAAGCTTTCTTT.